The 17 T cell receptor beta chains listed next were all sequenced from one sample in a study of T cells in Graves' hyperthyroidism and ophthalmopathy. TCR beta CDR3 sequences were amplified from RNA transcripts. Initially, a first-round RT-PCR of the TCR CDR3 employed the HTBI primer set. TCRdb re-analysed the multiplex PCR reads in MiXCR, keeping a single row per CDR3 protein. The sample has about 290,000 distinct CDR3 sequences, 16% seen once. Sequencing was done on a sample of blood. These receptors were obtained from a man under 40 with Graves' hyperthyroidism.

This clonotype was seen more than once but under ten times. The rearrangement links TRBV24-1 to TRBJ2-3; TRBD2 matches at 10 bases. Germline CDR1 is KGHDR and CDR2 is SFDVKD. The CDR3 totals 19 residues. V was clipped by 3 bases and J by 6 bases; unmatched bases: 17. The CDR3 sequence is CATSDAPAASSGSHDTQYF. In DNA, the CDR3 is TGTGCCACCAGTGATGCTCCCGCGGCATCTAGCGGGAGTCACGATACGCAGTATTTT.

This clonotype has ten or more counts. For the CDR3, the DNA is TGTGCCAGCAATCTTCAGAGCCTCAGGGGAACTGAAGCTTTCTTT. Protein: CASNLQSLRGTEAFF. The chain is built from TRBV6-1 and TRBJ1-1, with D perhaps matching TRBD1 (6 bases). CDR1 is MNHNS and CDR2 is SASEGT in the germline V gene. The V and J ends lost 7 bases and 5 bases respectively, with 20 bases between them. The CDR3 loop spans 15 amino acids.

This clonotype was observed at least ten times. The chain employs TRBV28 and TRBJ1-5; unclear D gene. Germline V gives CDR1 MDHEN, CDR2 SYDVKM. V was pared by 3 bases and J by 4 bases, with 13 bases between. There are 15 residues in the CDR3. The CDR3 DNA is TGTGCCAGCAGTTTTGTATGGGGAGGGAATCAGCCCCAGCATTTT. Protein product: CASSFVWGGNQPQHF.

The rearrangement links TRBV7-9 to TRBJ2-1, with a possible D match to TRBD1 (5 bases). The CDR3 runs to 14 residues. CDR1 is SEHNR and CDR2 is FQNEAQ in the germline V gene (reference sequence). V was cut by 10 bases and J by 6 bases, with 19 bases left in between. CDR3 in amino acids: CATSIGARSNEQFF. The DNA of the CDR3 is TGTGCCACCTCCATAGGGGCGCGATCCAATGAGCAGTTCTTC.

This clonotype was found a few times. The rearrangement uses TRBV3-1 and TRBJ2-7; 11 nucleotides match TRBD2. J gave up 6 bases and V 1 base, and 5 bases lay outside the gene matches. Germline CDR1 is LGHDT and CDR2 is YNNKEL (reference sequence). The CDR3 has 15 amino acids. The CDR3 DNA reads TGTGCCAGCAGCCAAGTAGGACTAGCGGGTTCCGAGCAGTACTTC. Translation: CASSQVGLAGSEQYF.

This clonotype was observed at least ten times. The chain employs TRBV19 and TRBJ1-5, with TRBD1 identical over 9 bases. Trimming at V came to 6 bases and at J to 4 bases, leaving 7 bases not matched to a gene. CDR1 LNHDA and CDR2 SQIVND come from the germline V gene (reference sequence). The CDR3 is 15 residues long. The CDR3 nucleotides read TGTGCCAGTAGACAGGGGGCCGGTGGGAATCAGCCCCAGCATTTT. It specifies CASRQGAGGNQPQHF.

The chain links TRBV9 to TRBJ2-1; D call uncertain. The CDR3 contains 14 residues. V lost 3 bases, J lost 4 bases, and 11 bases lay in between. Germline loops: CDR1 SGDLS, CDR2 YYNGEE. CDR3 DNA sequence: TGTGCCAGCAGCGGGACGACCAATTACAATGAGCAGTTCTTC. Translated, it gives CASSGTTNYNEQFF.

This clonotype came up many times. The CDR3 here is CASSPTGTGPEGYEQYF. In DNA form, the CDR3 reads TGTGCCAGCAGTCCCACCGGGACAGGGCCGGAGGGCTACGAGCAGTACTTC. The gene calls are TRBV28 and TRBJ2-7, with TRBD1 identical over 9 bases. Germline V gene sequence: CDR1 MDHEN, CDR2 SYDVKM. The J segment lost 3 bases and the V segment lost 5 bases, leaving 14 bases of the junction unmatched. The CDR3 contains 17 residues.

This clonotype was seen many times. V usage is TRBV30 and J usage is TRBJ1-2, with D possibly being TRBD1 (6 bases). The CDR3 has 13 residues. V lost 0 bases, J lost 7 bases, and 12 bases lay in between. Germline V gene lookup returns CDR1 GTSNPN and CDR2 SVGIG (reference sequence). CDR3 sequence (DNA): TGTGCCTGGAGTGTAACAGGGCCGCCTGGCTACACCTTC. Protein: CAWSVTGPPGYTF.

This clonotype appeared many times. The chain carries TRBV6-1 and TRBJ2-2; possible D gene TRBD2, 6 bases. V lost 3 bases, J lost 0 bases, and 8 bases lay in between. This CDR3 comprises 15 residues. Germline CDR1 MNHNS, CDR2 SASEGT. CDR3 bases: TGTGCCAGCAGTGAGCTAGCGACGAACACCGGGGAGCTGTTTTTT. Its protein product is CASSELATNTGELFF.

A note on this clonotype: A clone one base away is much larger, so this may be a read error. The rearrangement links TRBV5-6 to TRBJ2-7; D possibly matches TRBD1 or TRBD2 (5 bases each). Germline lookup yields CDR1 SGHDT and CDR2 YYEEEE. The CDR3 extends over 12 amino acids. The CDR3 spells CASSWGNYERYF. DNA of the CDR3: TGTGCCAGCAGCTGGGGGAACTACGAGCGGTACTTC. The variable domain in full, completed from reference TRBV5-6 and TRBJ2-7, reads DAGVTQSPTHLIKTRGQQVTLRCSPKSGHDTVSWYQQALGQGPQFIFQYYEEEERQRGNFPDRFSGHQFPNYSSELNVNALLLGDSALYLCASSWGNYERYFGPGTRLTVT.

In the case of this clonotype: Compared with germline, one end of the junction differs, possibly owing to a read error. The V call is TRBV2, the J call TRBJ1-2; no clear D gene. Germline CDR1 is SNHLY and CDR2 is FYNNEI. The CDR3 sequence is 14 residues long. The CDR3 sequence is CASSEEPPNYGYTF. CDR3 coding DNA: TGTGCCAGCAGCGAAGAGCCTCCTAACTATGGCTACACCTTC. Drawing the rest from reference TRBV2 and TRBJ1-2, the complete variable domain is EPEVTQTPSHQVTQMGQEVILRCVPISNHLYFYWYRQILGQKVEFLVSFYNNEISEKSEIFDDQFSVERPDGSNFTLKIRSTKLEDSAMYFCASSEEPPNYGYTFGSGTRLTVV.

This clonotype has ten or more counts. The rearrangement uses TRBV2 and TRBJ2-2; D is unclear. The CDR3 length is 14 residues. The germline V gene encodes CDR1 SNHLY and CDR2 FYNNEI. The V gene lost 2 bases and the J gene lost 1 base, with 5 bases spanning the gap. This CDR3 is CASSERVNTGELFF. In DNA, the CDR3 is TGTGCCAGCAGTGAAAGGGTGAACACCGGGGAGCTGTTTTTT.

This clonotype was counted at least ten times. The V and J genes are TRBV20-1 and TRBJ2-7, with TRBD1 matching 10 bases. Germline trimming cut 4 bases from V and 4 bases from J; bases unmatched to any gene: 7. The CDR3 is 14 residues long. The germline CDR1 and CDR2 sequences are DFQATT and SNEGSKA (reference sequence). CDR3 nucleotide sequence: TGCAGTGCTACACGCCGGGACAGGGGATACGAGCAGTACTTC. Translation: CSATRRDRGYEQYF.

This clonotype was observed at least ten times. The V call is TRBV7-6, the J call TRBJ2-7, with D perhaps matching TRBD2 (6 bases). The CDR3 spans 17 residues. CDR1 SGHVS and CDR2 FNYEAQ come from the germline V gene. Trimming shortened V by 5 bases and J by 0 bases, and 20 bases separated the two germline ends. The CDR3 here is CASSTRLDGPASYEQYF. The CDR3 bases are TGTGCCAGCAGCACCAGACTAGACGGACCAGCCTCCTACGAGCAGTACTTC.

The CDR3, as DNA: TGTGCCAGCAGACAAGGGGGGAGCCCAGATACGCAGTATTTT. Protein product: CASRQGGSPDTQYF. The rearrangement links TRBV28 to TRBJ2-3; the D call may be TRBD1 or TRBD2 (6 bases each). The V end was cut by 6 bases, the J end by 4 bases, with 14 bases between. The V gene's germline CDR1 is MDHEN and CDR2 SYDVKM. This CDR3 has 14 amino acids.

The chain couples TRBV5-5 to TRBJ1-5; D gene unclear. This CDR3 is 13 amino acids long. With 0 bases removed from V and 5 bases from J, the gap between germline ends came to 6 bases. The V gene's germline CDR1 is SGHKS and CDR2 YYEKEE (reference sequence). This CDR3 reads CASSLDNDQPQHF. The CDR3 DNA sequence: TGTGCCAGCAGCTTGGACAATGATCAGCCCCAGCATTTT.